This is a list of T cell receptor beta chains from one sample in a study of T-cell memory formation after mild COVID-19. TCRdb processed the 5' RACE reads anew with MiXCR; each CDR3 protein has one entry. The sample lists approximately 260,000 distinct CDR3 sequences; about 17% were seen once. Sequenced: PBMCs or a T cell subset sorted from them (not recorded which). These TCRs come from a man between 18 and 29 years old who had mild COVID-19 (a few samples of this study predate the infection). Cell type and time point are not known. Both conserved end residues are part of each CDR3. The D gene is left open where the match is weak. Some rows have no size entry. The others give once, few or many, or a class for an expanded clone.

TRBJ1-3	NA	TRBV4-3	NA	CASSQDRQSLPGNTIYF	TGCGCCAGCAGCCAAGACAGACAGAGCTTGCCTGGAAACACCATATATTTT
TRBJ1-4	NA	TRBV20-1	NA	CSARVLASEGKLFF	TGCAGTGCTAGAGTGCTTGCCTCAGAAGGGAAACTGTTTTTT
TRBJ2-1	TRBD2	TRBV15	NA	CATSRVQRGAYNEQFF	TGTGCCACCAGCAGAGTTCAGCGGGGGGCCTACAATGAGCAGTTCTTC
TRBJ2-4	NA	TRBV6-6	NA	CASSYSLGQGNIQYF	TGTGCCAGCAGTTACTCGTTGGGGCAGGGGAACATTCAGTACTTC
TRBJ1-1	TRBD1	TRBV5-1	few	CASSGQGWGTEAFF	TGCGCCAGCAGCGGACAGGGATGGGGCACTGAAGCTTTCTTT
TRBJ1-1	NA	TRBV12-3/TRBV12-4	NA	CASSLLEADTEAFF	TGTGCCAGCAGTTTACTCGAAGCGGACACTGAAGCTTTCTTT
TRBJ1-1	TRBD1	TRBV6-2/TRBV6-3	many	CASIIRGAFF	TGTGCCAGCATTATCAGGGGGGCTTTCTTT
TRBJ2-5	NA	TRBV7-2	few	CASRSGRDGKTQYF	TGTGCCAGCAGATCGGGACGGGACGGGAAGACCCAGTACTTC
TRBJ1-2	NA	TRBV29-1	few	CSVLDRNYGYTF	TGCAGCGTGCTCGACAGGAACTATGGCTACACCTTC
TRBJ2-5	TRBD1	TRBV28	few	CASSRGQGGTQYF	TGTGCCAGCAGCCGGGGACAGGGGGGGACCCAGTACTTC
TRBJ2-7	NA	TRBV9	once	CASSVGHPSSYEQYF	TGTGCCAGCAGCGTAGGGCACCCGAGCTCCTACGAGCAGTACTTC
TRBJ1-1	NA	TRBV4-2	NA	CASSQERGRNTEAFF	TGTGCCAGCAGCCAAGAAAGGGGCAGGAACACTGAAGCTTTCTTT
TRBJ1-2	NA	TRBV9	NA	CASSVDGSYTF	TGTGCCAGCAGCGTAGATGGAAGCTACACCTTC
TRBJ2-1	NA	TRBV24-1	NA	CATSDWRKGGNEQFF	TGTGCCACCAGTGATTGGCGAAAGGGGGGCAATGAGCAGTTCTTC
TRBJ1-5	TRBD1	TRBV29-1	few	CSVTHGTGNNQPQHF	TGCAGCGTCACGCACGGGACAGGGAACAATCAGCCCCAGCATTTT
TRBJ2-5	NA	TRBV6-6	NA	CASTSGDKETQYF	TGTGCCAGCACCTCCGGGGACAAGGAGACCCAGTACTTC
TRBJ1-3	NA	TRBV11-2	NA	CASSQLLGQLNTIYF	TGTGCCAGCAGCCAACTGCTTGGACAGTTAAACACCATATATTTT
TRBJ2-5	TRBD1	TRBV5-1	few	CASSLFSLVRDSQETQYF	TGCGCCAGCAGCTTGTTTTCGCTGGTACGGGACAGCCAAGAGACCCAGTACTTC
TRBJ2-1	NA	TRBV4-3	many	CASSRYTTNEQFF	TGCGCCAGCAGCAGATATACGACCAATGAGCAGTTCTTC
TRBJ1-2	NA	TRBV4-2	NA	CASSQDLPANYGYTF	TGTGCCAGCAGCCAAGATCTCCCAGCTAACTATGGCTACACCTTC
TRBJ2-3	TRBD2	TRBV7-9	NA	CALERGSDTQYF	TGTGCCCTCGAGCGGGGATCAGATACGCAGTATTTT
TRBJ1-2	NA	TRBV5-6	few	CASSSGFGYTF	TGTGCCAGCAGCTCAGGGTTTGGCTACACCTTC